Following are 20 T cell receptor beta chains from one sample sequenced in a study of shared clonotypes between healthy human individuals. Assay: immunoSEQ multiplex PCR; the TCRdb copy retains only in-frame clones and omits some. The sample contains about 2.2 million clones, 85% to 95% of which appear only once. Naive CD8 cells comprised CD45RO-negative, CCR7-positively selected cells, excluding terminally differentiated effector memory CD45RA+ cells. The sequenced sample was naive CD8+ T cells from PBMCs. Receptors were obtained from a man in his late teens or twenties in good health. Some clones in this sample may be carry-over from other donors' samples.

In the case of this clone: One junction end disagrees with the germline gene, perhaps due to a read error. The chain combines TRBV6-1 with TRBJ1-2, with D possibly being TRBD1 (5 bases). Per germline, CDR1 MNHNS and CDR2 SASEGT. There are 11 residues in the CDR3. The CDR3 region has the DNA TGTGCCAGCAGTGGGGGGGACCACGAATCCTTC. It yields the protein CASSGGDHESF.

The chain uses TRBV10-2 and TRBJ1-1; the match to TRBD1 covers 7 bases. J gave up 2 bases and V 0 bases, and 6 bases lay outside the gene matches. CDR1 is WSHSY, CDR2 SAAADI, per germline. The CDR3 has 16 amino acids. CDR3 nucleotides: TGCGCCAGCAGTGAGTCCTTTTGGGACAGCAACACTGAAGCTTTCTTT. Amino acid sequence: CASSESFWDSNTEAFF.

The chain is built from TRBV4-2 and TRBJ2-3; maybe TRBD2 (6 bases). The CDR3 has 17 residues. Deletions cut 0 bases from V and 2 bases from J, with 15 bases between. The V gene's germline CDR1 is LGHNA and CDR2 YNFKEQ. The CDR3 reads CASSQEWGGVITDTQYF. CDR3 sequence (DNA): TGTGCCAGCAGCCAAGAGTGGGGCGGGGTTATCACAGATACGCAGTATTTT.

The chain combines TRBV14 with TRBJ1-2; D may be TRBD1 (5 bases). Germline V lookup: CDR1 SGHDN, CDR2 FVKESK. The CDR3 totals 14 residues. The ends were cut back, 0 bases at V and 5 bases at J, with 10 bases in the middle. The CDR3 coding sequence is TGTGCCAGCAGCCAAGACAGGGTGAATTATGGCTACACCTTC. Translation gives CASSQDRVNYGYTF.

This sequence joins TRBV27 and TRBJ1-2; D possibly corresponds to TRBD1 (5 bases). The V and J ends lost 0 bases and 4 bases respectively, with 15 bases between them. The CDR3 has 16 residues. Germline values: CDR1 MNHEY, CDR2 SMNVEV (reference sequence). For the CDR3, the DNA is TGTGCCAGCAGTTTATCGGCGGGAACAGGTACCTATGGCTACACCTTC. This sequence encodes CASSLSAGTGTYGYTF.

The CDR3 coding sequence is TGTGCCAGCAGCATTTCCTCAGGGGTCGAGCAGTACTTC. Translation: CASSISSGVEQYF. The V gene is TRBV27, the J gene TRBJ2-7; D possibly corresponds to TRBD1 (6 bases). Germline CDR1 and CDR2: MNHEY and SMNVEV (reference sequence). The CDR3 covers 13 residues. V dropped 6 bases and J dropped 6 bases, with 15 bases sitting between them.

The CDR3 nucleotides are TGTGCCAGTAGCAACCTCGGGACAGTGACCTACGAGCAGTACTTC. Protein product: CASSNLGTVTYEQYF. The V gene is TRBV19, the J gene TRBJ2-7; 7 nucleotides agree with TRBD1. Germline V gene data show CDR1 as LNHDA and CDR2 as SQIVND (reference sequence). The CDR3 is made up of 15 amino acids. V shed 6 bases and J 2 bases; nucleotides not matched to a gene: 10.

This clone has a single count. The chain links TRBV15 to TRBJ2-1; 9 bases agree with TRBD2. Trimming took 0 bases from V and 8 from J; bases not matched to a gene: 11. Germline lookup yields CDR1 LNHNV and CDR2 YYDKDF (reference sequence). The CDR3 has 17 residues. The CDR3 nucleotides are TGTGCCACCAGCAGAGACCCCATGGTAGCGGGAGAAGATGAGCAGTTCTTC. Protein product: CATSRDPMVAGEDEQFF.

The genes are TRBV4-2 and TRBJ2-1; D might be TRBD2 (7 bases). The germline V gene encodes CDR1 LGHNA and CDR2 YNFKEQ. Deletions cut 3 bases from V and 4 bases from J, with 10 bases between. There are 14 residues in the CDR3. CDR3 DNA sequence: TGTGCCAGCAGCCAGAGGGGGGGATACAATGAGCAGTTCTTC. It specifies CASSQRGGYNEQFF.

This clone was detected only a few times. The CDR3 bases are TGTGCCAGCAGCTCCGTACTGAAGGGTGAGCAGTACTTC. It translates to CASSSVLKGEQYF. The rearrangement uses TRBV7-6 and TRBJ2-7; D uncertain. Per germline, CDR1 SGHVS and CDR2 FNYEAQ. The CDR3 loop spans 13 amino acids. The V and J ends lost 4 bases and 7 bases respectively, with 14 bases between them.

Remarks on this clone: In the same sample, other DNA sequences code for this CDR3. The chain couples TRBV19 to TRBJ1-1, with unresolved D. The CDR3 extends over 13 amino acids. The V end lost 3 bases, the J end lost 1 base, and 6 bases lay between the germline ends. Looked up from germline, CDR1 is LNHDA and CDR2 is SQIVND (reference sequence). In DNA form, the CDR3 reads TGTGCCAGTAGTATTTTTGGGAACACTGAAGCTTTCTTT. Protein sequence: CASSIFGNTEAFF. Full variable domain (missing parts from reference TRBV19 and TRBJ1-1): DGGITQSPKYLFRKEGQNVTLSCEQNLNHDAMYWYRQDPGQGLRLIYYSQIVNDFQKGDIAEGYSVSREKKESFPLTVTSAQKNPTAFYLCASSIFGNTEAFFGQGTRLTVV.

This sequence joins TRBV6-6 and TRBJ2-5; D gene unclear. Trimming stripped 2 bases from V and 5 bases from J, with 9 bases between. The CDR3 covers 13 residues. CDR1 MNHNY and CDR2 SVGAGI come from the germline V gene (reference sequence). CDR3 bases: TGTGCCAGCAGTTACGGTGGCGCGGAGACCCAGTACTTC. It codes for CASSYGGAETQYF.

V and J are TRBV13 and TRBJ2-5; TRBD2 matches 9 bases. V lost 8 bases and J lost 2; bases outside the gene matches: 0. Germline assignment: CDR1 PRHDT and CDR2 FYEKMQ (reference sequence). This CDR3 is 12 amino acids long. The CDR3 sequence is CASAGGQETQYF. The CDR3 nucleotides are TGTGCCAGCGCGGGAGGGCAAGAGACCCAGTACTTC.

This sequence joins TRBV27 and TRBJ2-1; D possibly corresponds to TRBD1 (5 bases). Germline CDR1 is MNHEY and CDR2 is SMNVEV (reference sequence). V gave up 7 bases and J gave up 0 bases, with 19 bases separating them. This CDR3 spans 17 amino acids. The CDR3: CASNPGASPSSYNEQFF. The DNA of the CDR3 is TGTGCCAGCAACCCTGGGGCCAGCCCCAGCTCCTACAATGAGCAGTTCTTC.

The rearrangement uses TRBV29-1 and TRBJ2-7, with D perhaps TRBD1 or TRBD2 (6 bases each). The length of the CDR3 is 13 residues. Per germline, CDR1 SQVTM and CDR2 ANQGSEA. V was clipped by 6 bases and J by 6 bases, with 18 bases between them. CDR3 in DNA: TGCAGCGTCCTAGGGGGGCGAAGATTCGAGCAGTACTTC. It specifies CSVLGGRRFEQYF.

The chain recombines TRBV6-5 with TRBJ2-2, with 8 bases identical to TRBD1. After removal of 4 bases from V and 6 bases from J, the junction contained 4 bases not matched to a gene. CDR1 is MNHEY, CDR2 SVGAGI, per germline. This CDR3 has 14 residues. The chain's CDR3 is CASSFDRGPGELFF. The CDR3 nucleotides read TGTGCCAGCAGTTTTGACAGGGGCCCCGGGGAGCTGTTTTTT.

This chain uses TRBV7-6 with TRBJ2-1, with 10 bases aligning to TRBD2. The CDR3 has 16 residues. V lost 4 bases and J lost 8; bases outside the gene matches: 11. Germline V CDR1 and CDR2: SGHVS, FNYEAQ. This CDR3 is CASSSPGTSAVYEQFF. The CDR3 DNA follows: TGTGCCAGCAGCTCTCCCGGGACTAGCGCCGTGTATGAGCAGTTCTTC.

The genes are TRBV29-1 and TRBJ1-1; 7 bases align to TRBD1. Germline V lookup: CDR1 SQVTM, CDR2 ANQGSEA. The CDR3 extends over 11 amino acids. V shed 6 bases and J 3 bases; nucleotides not matched to a gene: 1. For the CDR3, the DNA is TGCAGCGTCGACAGGGACACTGAAGCTTTCTTT. Translating it yields CSVDRDTEAFF.

The gene calls are TRBV7-6 and TRBJ2-7, with D tentatively TRBD1 (6 bases). Trimming pared 5 bases from V and 1 base from J, leaving 12 bases between. The CDR3 length is 14 residues. Germline V gene sequence: CDR1 SGHVS, CDR2 FNYEAQ. CDR3 nucleotide sequence: TGTGCCAGCAGCCCAGGGGTTGGGTCCTACGAGCAGTACTTC. Its translation: CASSPGVGSYEQYF.

V is TRBV30 and J is TRBJ2-7; 10 bases align to TRBD1. The CDR3 consists of 13 residues. V gave up 8 bases and J gave up 4 bases; unmatched junction bases: 8. CDR1 is GTSNPN and CDR2 is SVGIG in the germline V gene (reference sequence). The CDR3 protein is CAGTGDRLYEQYF. The CDR3 DNA reads as TGTGCCGGGACAGGGGATAGGCTATACGAGCAGTACTTC.